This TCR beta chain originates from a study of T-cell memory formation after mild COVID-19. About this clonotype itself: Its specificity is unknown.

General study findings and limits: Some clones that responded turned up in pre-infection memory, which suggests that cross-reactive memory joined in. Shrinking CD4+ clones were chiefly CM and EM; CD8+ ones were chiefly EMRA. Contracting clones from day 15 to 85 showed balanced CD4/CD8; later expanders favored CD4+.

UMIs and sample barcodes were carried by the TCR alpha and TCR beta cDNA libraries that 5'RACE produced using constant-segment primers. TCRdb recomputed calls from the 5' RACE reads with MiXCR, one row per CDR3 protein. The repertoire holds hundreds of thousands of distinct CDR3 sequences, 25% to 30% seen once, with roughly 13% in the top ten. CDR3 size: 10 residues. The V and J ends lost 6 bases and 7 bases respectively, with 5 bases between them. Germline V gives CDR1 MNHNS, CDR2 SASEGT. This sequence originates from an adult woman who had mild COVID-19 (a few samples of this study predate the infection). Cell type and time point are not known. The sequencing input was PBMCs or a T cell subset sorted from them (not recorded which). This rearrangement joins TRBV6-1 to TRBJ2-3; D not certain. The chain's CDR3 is CASRFNTQYF. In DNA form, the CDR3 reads TGTGCCAGCAGATTCAATACGCAGTATTTT.